The clone carrying this TCR beta chain was observed once. The ends were cut back, 1 base at V and 5 bases at J, with 8 bases in the middle. CDR1 is SGHTA and CDR2 is FQGNSA in the germline V gene. CDR3 length: 13 amino acids. These data belong to a study of shared clonotypes between healthy human individuals. The table came from immunoSEQ multiplex PCR; TCRdb's copy has only in-frame clones and leaves some out. The data hold 1.6 million or so clones, with about 98.5% observed a single time. The sample was naive CD4+ T cells sorted from blood. Sample subset: CD45RA+ positively selected. The clonotype originates from a man aged 25 to 45 in good health. The gene calls are TRBV7-2 and TRBJ1-1; D not certain. CDR3 in DNA: TGTGCCAGCAGCTTAGGGGAGAGAACTGAAGCTTTCTTT. Translating gives CASSLGERTEAFF.